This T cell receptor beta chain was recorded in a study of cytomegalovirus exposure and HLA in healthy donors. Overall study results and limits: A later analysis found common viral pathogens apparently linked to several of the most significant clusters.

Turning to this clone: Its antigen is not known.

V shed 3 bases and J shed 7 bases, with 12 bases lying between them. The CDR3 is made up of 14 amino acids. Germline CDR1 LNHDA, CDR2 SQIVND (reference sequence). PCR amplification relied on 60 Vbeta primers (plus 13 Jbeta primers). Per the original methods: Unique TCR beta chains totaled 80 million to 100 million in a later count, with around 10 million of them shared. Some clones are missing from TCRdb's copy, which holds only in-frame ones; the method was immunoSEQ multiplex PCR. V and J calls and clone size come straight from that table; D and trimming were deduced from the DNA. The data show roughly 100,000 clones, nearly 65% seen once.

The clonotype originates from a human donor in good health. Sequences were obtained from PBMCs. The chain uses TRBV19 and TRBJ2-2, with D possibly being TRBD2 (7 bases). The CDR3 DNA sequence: TGTGCCAGTAGTATCATCGGGGGGCTCGGGGAGCTGTTTTTT. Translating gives CASSIIGGLGELFF.